This T cell receptor beta chain was recorded in a study of cytomegalovirus exposure and HLA in healthy donors (dated by TCRdb to about 2017). About the investigation overall: An earlier analysis of roughly 500 of the donors reported approximately 260 Gb of sequence data and 95 million to 130 million unique TCR beta sequences obtained from around 180 million T cells. An early release covering 500 to 750 HLA-typed donors comprised roughly 300 gigabases of sequencing data and approximately 85 million unique TCR sequences. Of the approximately 400 genotyped donors, roughly 76% were placed in the genetic ancestry cluster associated with self-reported Caucasian donors. The aim of the study was to test whether cataloging public T cell receptors could identify signatures of past pathogen exposure. Using immunosequencing, the study profiled T cell repertoires from about 620 subjects and related those repertoires to cytomegalovirus serostatus. Along with the 666-subject first cohort, a separate validation cohort of around 120 different subjects was used. To predict cytomegalovirus infection status, the study brought together high-throughput TCR immunosequencing, statistical association of individual TCRs with disease status, and machine learning. A later analysis re-analyzed previously published TCR beta repertoires from 660 or so donors and added high-resolution HLA genotyping to study TCR occurrence patterns. The later analysis used no new phenotypic data to find candidate immune exposures, relying instead on TCR beta sequences and their occurrence across donors. To decide whether each TCR beta V gene segment behaved as functional or pseudogenic, an earlier analysis of approximately 620 of the donors relied on high-throughput TCR beta sequencing. Alongside the repertoire data, information on donor age, sex, ethnicity and CMV serostatus was compiled. Genome-wide SNP genotypes for about 55% of the roughly 670 donors were used in a later genetic analysis, which treated that subset as a discovery cohort. All discovery cohort repertoires had been generated on a single sequencing platform. HLA typing included class I and class II loci at four-digit resolution. The number of typed donors differed by locus: 629-630 for A, B, C, DRB1 and DQB1; 522 for DQA1; fewer than 610 for DPA1; and about 450 for DPB1. Roughly 5 DR-DQ haplotypes were handled as single units for association and clustering, since linkage in the cohort was strong. Among some 400 genotyped donors of the cohort, an average of approximately 240,000 unique TCR beta nucleotide sequences was sequenced per donor, of which roughly 18% were non-productive. The study at large found these results: Roughly 17 rarely observed V segments, including chromosome 9 orphons, were excluded from the earlier analysis of a few hundred of the donors because counts were too low. In a later analysis, HLA-associated TCR beta chains were found to be more clonally expanded and to have lower generation probabilities than equally common non-associated chains. Cytomegalovirus status was reported to be diagnosed by the classifier with high specificity and sensitivity in both the original and validation cohorts. A later genetic analysis reported fewer N-insertions in productive TCRs among donors in an Asian-associated ancestry cluster than the roughly 620-donor mean. A cluster of highly shared sequence variants was judged likely to represent a technical artifact of the sequencing pipeline. When HLA alleles, especially DR and DQ, strongly co-occurred, attributing TCR associations to individual alleles was difficult. In a later analysis, 15,000 to 20,000 TCR beta sequences were associated with specific HLA alleles at a false discovery rate of 0.05. In a later analysis, the rate of TCR association differed among HLA loci, with DRB1 alleles having the most associated TCRs and HLA-C alleles having the fewest. In a later analysis, several top co-occurrence clusters were reported to appear linked to parvovirus B19, influenza, CMV and Epstein-Barr virus. Because some donors lacked HLA typing at each locus, the association tests relied only on the typed subset. The authors suggested that the approach could potentially be extended to other disease states and immunological phenotypes. Linkage disequilibrium might explain the correlated functional status among segregating V segments, but an unknown experimental factor could not be ruled out. Some IMGT-functional V segments, including TRBV6-2 and TRBV6-3, could not be distinguished by the 87-base-pair reads and were therefore excluded. Broadly in line with IMGT annotations, most TCR beta V segments showed up in productive rearrangements about 87% or about 30% of the time in an earlier analysis of several hundred of the donors. CMV serostatus was the only immune exposure information available for the cohort. Most TCR sequences were observed very rarely across donors, whereas some public TCRs were present in many individuals. The presence/absence analyses assumed that sequencing depth was roughly uniform across donors, and that assumption may not be true. In a later analysis, most CMV-associated TCR beta chains were found to appear HLA-restricted, with HLA associations seemingly driven largely by CMV exposure. The study gave a list of some 150 TCR beta chains associated with cytomegalovirus. In vitro tests confirmed that a few of the cytomegalovirus-associated TCR beta chains recognize cytomegalovirus antigens. In this cohort, only TCR beta chains were sequenced, and detectable features were limited by the absence of alpha or paired-chain data. A further reported finding was that TCR beta sequences accurately predicted the HLA-A and HLA-B alleles for most subjects in the first cohort. In a later genetic analysis, a missense DCLRE1C variant was associated with V-gene and J-gene trimming of TCR beta chains, and the association was replicated in an independent cohort.

In total, more than 500 healthy bone marrow donors made up the cohort. Cohort members were all nominally healthy when sampled, although unrecorded immune exposures were likely present. The donor tested CMV seropositive and was one of the 289 seropositive cohort members. Every donor gave a peripheral blood sample, and the peripheral blood mononuclear cells from that sample were used for TCR beta sequencing. Genomic DNA extraction from the blood cell samples was performed with the Qiagen DNeasy Blood Extraction Kit. The library was generated by the immunoSEQ multiplex PCR assay. For the multiplex PCR, a mixture combining 60 forward primers for TCR Vbeta segments and 13 reverse primers for TCR Jbeta segments was used. Amplification of the CDR3 region of rearranged TCR beta genes was performed with a multiplex PCR assay on genomic DNA. On the Illumina HiSeq System, the amplified TCR beta libraries were sequenced as 87-base-pair reads. Per the source publication's procedure: Across the 670 or so repertoires, a later analysis counted 75 million to 90 million unique TCR beta chains, some 11 million of which were shared by at least two donors. Raw reads were error-corrected and collapsed into unique sequences with a nearest-neighbor algorithm that merged closely related sequences to remove PCR and sequencing errors. V, D and J gene segments were assigned by aligning CDR3 sequences to IMGT reference sequences. Each retained sequence needed at least a six-nucleotide match to both a V gene segment and a J gene segment. A rearrangement was called productive if the CDR3 had no stop codons and remained in frame with V and J, and every other rearrangement was called non-productive. CDR3 was defined according to IMGT convention as the region running from the second conserved V-encoded cysteine to the conserved J-encoded phenylalanine. The earlier analysis of some 580 of the donors excluded any sequence lacking an unambiguous match to a single V gene segment. An earlier analysis of roughly 590 of the donors called V segments functional above 56.7% productive rearrangements and segregating when the between-donor standard deviation exceeded 5%. A statistical classification framework was built for diagnosing cytomegalovirus status from the catalog of TCR beta chain sequences. In a later analysis, TCR nucleotide sequences were compared against IMGT/GENE-DB human TR gene sequences so that V and J genes could be assigned. The TCRdist pipeline was used in a later analysis to assign CDR3 sequences and most-parsimonious VDJ recombination scenarios. In a later analysis, each TCR beta chain was defined by its CDR3 amino acid sequence together with its V-gene family, and reads lacking a unique V-gene family were excluded. In a later analysis, several hundred highly shared, low-generation-probability nucleotide sequences were removed to address suspected cross-contamination and a sequencing artifact. For each public chain, a later analysis derived a clonal expansion index from normalized ranks of inferred template counts within each repertoire. Generation probabilities in a later analysis came from a VDJ recombination model fitted to out-of-frame rearrangements, and those results were checked against IGoR. Hypergeometric tests were used in a later analysis to score TCR-TCR, TCR-HLA and TCR-CMV co-occurrence, with a repertoire-size bias correction applied to the TCR pairs. A later analysis estimated false discovery rates by permuting HLA or CMV assignments 20 times. In a later analysis, co-occurring TCRs were grouped using DBSCAN, and TCRdist sequence similarity was added for clustering within HLA-allele-positive subsets. For co-occurrence clustering, repertoires with fewer than 30,000 or more than 120,000 public chains were excluded, along with roughly 5 repertoires with anomalous nucleotide sharing. The source is immuneACCESS, and TCRdb retained only in-frame sequences with V and J called. Part of the clones is not carried over; for the studies checked, unresolved V genes explain less than half of this, and the remainder is unexplained. From that table come the V and J calls and clone size; the DNA was used to work out D and trimming. The sample table lists more than 85,000 clones, 79% of them with a count of one. The ten largest clonotypes hold around 3% of the sample.

To note about this clone: This clone's antigen is unknown. No base-level quality is on record; no much larger clone is a single base apart.

The CDR3, from cysteine to phenylalanine, totals 17 residues. Only CDR3 DNA remains: 51 bases, in frame from the first base. CDR1 is given as SGHAT and CDR2 as FQNNGV, both from the germline V gene. V has 2 bases trimmed and J has 7 bases trimmed; junction bases matching no gene number 9. The receptor's source is a male donor in good health and CMV-seropositive. The rearrangement combines TRBV11-2 with TRBJ2-2; TRBD2 lines up with 11 middle nucleotides. Sequences were obtained from PBMCs. The CDR3 corresponds to CASSLLAGGPRSGELFF. The DNA sequence reads TGTGCCAGCAGCTTATTAGCGGGGGGGCCTCGCAGCGGGGAGCTGTTTTTT.